A selection of T cell receptor beta chains follows, all from one sample in a study of T cell responses to AZD1222 COVID-19 vaccine. Profiled with immunoSEQ multiplex PCR; TCRdb holds only in-frame clones, not every one. The sample lists about 140,000 clones; roughly nine tenths were seen once. The specimen comprised peripheral blood, sampled 28 days after the second AZD1222 dose. The receptors were sampled from an adult who received the AZD1222 COVID-19 vaccine. The conserved cysteine and the conserved F or W are not part of the CDR3 here. Fields, in order: CDR3 length, clone size, V gene, CDR3 protein. Rows may omit the clone size; those that give it use once, few, many or a size class.

>11|NA|TRBV28
ASSLNGHQPQH
>14|NA|TRBV5-1
ASSPGQGTENSPLH
>16|NA|TRBV4-3
ASSPRDSSPAYNSPLH
>11|NA|TRBV11-2
ASSRLSYNEQF
>12|NA|TRBV5-1
ASSPRVGDTEAF
>12|NA|TRBV19
ASSIADRNSPLH
>12|NA|TRBV18
ASSPALGADTQY
>9|NA|TRBV21-1
ASSKNTEAF
>11|NA|TRBV28
ASSLLGTYGYT
>12|NA|TRBV6-5
ASSSGTANYGYT
>12|NA|TRBV6-5
ASSTTLSGQPQH
>9|NA|TRBV20-1
SAKKDYEQY
>11|few|TRBV5-1
ASRLTGNYGYT
>12|few|TRBV6-2/TRBV6-3
ASSLQGRETEAF
>13|NA|TRBV6-5
ASSRNSGPYYGYT
>9|NA|TRBV7-2
ASSFSYEQY
>11|NA|TRBV19
ASLSDMNTEAF
>13|NA|TRBV7-8
ASSSNGGRVYGQY
>14|NA|TRBV15
ATSRATGGAAETQY
>13|NA|TRBV25-1
ASRPRGDGNTEAF
>12|NA|TRBV3-1/TRBV3-2
ASSQEGRYTEAF
>14|NA|TRBV30
AWRYGAAQGYYGYT
>12|few|TRBV30
AWRITGTGRGYT
>13|NA|TRBV18
ASSPPGRGNTEAF
>13|NA|TRBV11-2
ASSPTGGSDYGYT
>15|NA|TRBV6-1
ASSEGVWGTAYNEQF
>9|NA|TRBV3-1/TRBV3-2
ASSQYTEAF